These 17 T cell receptor beta chains were sequenced from one sample in a study of T cell responses to AZD1222 COVID-19 vaccine (dated by TCRdb to the early 2020s). To prepare the library, the immunoSEQ multiplex PCR assay was applied. The table was pulled from immuneACCESS by TCRdb, which kept in-frame rearrangements only. Such tables lose some clones; where checked, under half of the loss comes from unresolved V genes, and the rest has no known cause. Counted in this sample were approximately 170,000 clones; just over 90% of them appeared once. 0.9% to 1.2% of the sample rests with the top ten. Taken with the paper, the label for time point translates to: about 28 days (+/-7) after the second vaccine dose. Specimen: peripheral blood, collected 28 days after the second AZD1222 dose. These receptors all stem from an adult who received the AZD1222 COVID-19 vaccine.

The V and J genes are TRBV2 and TRBJ1-2, with D unclear. Germline V gives CDR1 SNHLY, CDR2 FYNNEI. The CDR3 is made up of 15 amino acids. The V gene lost 6 bases and the J gene lost 4 bases, with 18 bases spanning the gap. The CDR3 loop reads CASSSALGFSYGYTF. The CDR3 DNA reads TGTGCCAGCAGCTCGGCCCTCGGGTTTAGCTATGGCTACACCTTC.

V is TRBV5-1 and J is TRBJ1-6; D not certain. Trimming shortened V by 0 bases and J by 7 bases, and 23 bases separated the two germline ends. CDR3 size: 19 residues. The V gene's germline CDR1 is SGHRS and CDR2 YFSETQ. CDR3 region: CASSLDRFRLDGLNSPLHF. The CDR3 DNA follows: TGCGCCAGCAGCTTGGATCGGTTTCGGCTCGATGGGTTGAATTCACCCCTCCACTTT.

The V gene is TRBV19, the J gene TRBJ1-1, with a possible D match to TRBD1 (6 bases). In germline, CDR1 is LNHDA, CDR2 SQIVND (reference sequence). The CDR3 extends over 14 amino acids. Trimming cost V 11 bases and J 0 bases, with 16 bases left between them. The CDR3 nucleotides are TGTGCCTCCAACGGACCAGGGGTGAACACTGAAGCTTTCTTT. The encoded protein is CASNGPGVNTEAFF. The variable domain in full, completed from reference TRBV19 and TRBJ1-1, reads DGGITQSPKYLFRKEGQNVTLSCEQNLNHDAMYWYRQDPGQGLRLIYYSQIVNDFQKGDIAEGYSVSREKKESFPLTVTSAQKNPTAFYLCASNGPGVNTEAFFGQGTRLTVV.

This clone was counted once. The CDR3: CASSYSVSYEQYF. The CDR3 DNA sequence: TGTGCCAGCAGTTACTCCGTCTCCTACGAGCAGTACTTC. V is TRBV6-5 and J is TRBJ2-7; no clear D. V shed 0 bases and J shed 0 bases, with 3 bases lying between them. The CDR3 covers 13 residues. Germline lookup yields CDR1 MNHEY and CDR2 SVGAGI.

The rearrangement uses TRBV6-5 and TRBJ1-6, with 9 positions matching TRBD1. CDR1 is MNHEY, CDR2 SVGAGI, per germline. The length of the CDR3 is 15 residues. V dropped 5 bases and J dropped 8; count of bases not matched to a gene: 7. DNA for the CDR3: TGTGCCAGCAGTCCCGGACAGGGGAGGGATTCACCCCTCCACTTT. It codes for CASSPGQGRDSPLHF.

The rearrangement uses TRBV27 and TRBJ1-2, with D possibly matching TRBD1 (5 bases). Trimming removed 5 bases at V and 8 bases at J, with 12 bases between. The CDR3 loop spans 12 amino acids. Germline V gives CDR1 MNHEY, CDR2 SMNVEV (reference sequence). This CDR3 reads CASSNSRDGYTF. The CDR3 coding sequence is TGTGCCAGCAGTAACTCCAGGGACGGCTACACCTTC.

The CDR3: CASSQGSGEKLFF. For the CDR3, the DNA is TGCGCCAGCTCCCAGGGCTCTGGGGAAAAACTGTTTTTT. The rearrangement links TRBV5-1 to TRBJ1-4; weak D call: TRBD1 (5 bases). Germline CDR1 and CDR2: SGHRS and YFSETQ. The CDR3 runs to 13 residues. Trimming left V 7 bases short and J 8 bases short, with 15 bases between. Using reference TRBV5-1 and TRBJ1-4 for the parts outside the CDR3, the full variable domain is KAGVTQTPRYLIKTRGQQVTLSCSPISGHRSVSWYQQTPGQGLQFLFEYFSETQRNKGNFPGRFSGRQFSNSRSEMNVSTLELGDSALYLCASSQGSGEKLFFGSGTQLSVL.

This sequence joins TRBV27 and TRBJ1-3; D might be TRBD1 (6 bases). This CDR3 has 15 residues. Germline V CDR1 and CDR2: MNHEY, SMNVEV (reference sequence). Trimming took 2 bases from V and 0 from J, leaving 8 bases between them. The CDR3 DNA reads as TGTGCCAGCAGTTTACAGGGGAGCTCTGGAAACACCATATATTTT. This translates into CASSLQGSSGNTIYF.

The chain uses TRBV5-8 and TRBJ2-2; unclear D gene. CDR1 is SGHTS, CDR2 YDEGEE, per germline. V was trimmed by 5 bases and J by 2 bases, leaving 13 bases between them. The CDR3 covers 15 residues. The CDR3 coding sequence is TGTGCCAGCAGTTGGACCACTCCTAACACCGGGGAGCTGTTTTTT. This gives the protein CASSWTTPNTGELFF.

The CDR3 is CASSPRGGSPLHF. CDR3 nucleotide sequence: TGTGCCAGCAGCCCTCGGGGGGGTTCACCCCTCCACTTT. The chain uses TRBV9 and TRBJ1-6, with TRBD1 as a possible D gene (5 bases). The CDR3 length is 13 residues. Germline assignment: CDR1 SGDLS and CDR2 YYNGEE. Between the trimmed V and J ends, which lost 4 bases and 9 bases, there was a span of 11 bases.

The rearrangement uses TRBV9 and TRBJ2-1, with TRBD2 identical over 14 bases. Germline CDR1 and CDR2: SGDLS and YYNGEE. V dropped 4 bases and J dropped 2; count of bases not matched to a gene: 5. This CDR3 is 17 amino acids long. This CDR3 is CASSLGLAGGPYNEQFF. CDR3 DNA: TGTGCCAGCAGCCTTGGACTAGCGGGGGGCCCCTACAATGAGCAGTTCTTC. The whole variable domain, remainder taken from reference TRBV9 and TRBJ2-1, is DSGVTQTPKHLITATGQRVTLRCSPRSGDLSVYWYQQSLDQGLQFLIQYYNGEERAKGNILERFSAQQFPDLHSELNLSSLELGDSALYFCASSLGLAGGPYNEQFFGPGTRLTVL.

This chain links TRBV4-1 with TRBJ1-3; D gene unclear. Trimming took off 1 base at V and 1 base at J, with 11 bases between the two ends. CDR1 MGHRA and CDR2 YSYEKL come from the germline V gene. The CDR3 runs to 16 residues. CDR3 sequence (DNA): TGCGCCAGCAGCCAAGGCCCGACATTGTCTGGAAACACCATATATTTT. Its protein product is CASSQGPTLSGNTIYF.

The chain links TRBV5-1 to TRBJ2-1; 10 nucleotides line up with TRBD2. The germline gives CDR1 SGHRS, CDR2 YFSETQ. The J segment lost 2 bases and the V segment lost 4 bases, leaving 6 bases of the junction unmatched. CDR3 length: 16 residues. This CDR3 reads CASSRLTSGPYNEQFF. CDR3 DNA: TGCGCCAGCAGCCGGCTGACTAGCGGGCCCTACAATGAGCAGTTCTTC.

The chain is built from TRBV5-1 and TRBJ1-5; possibly TRBD1 for D (5 bases). The CDR3 has 15 amino acids. Germline V gives CDR1 SGHRS, CDR2 YFSETQ. Trimming stripped 1 base from V and 6 bases from J, with 14 bases between. CDR3 residues: CASSLSYGAGQPQHF. Written as DNA, the CDR3 is TGCGCCAGCAGCTTGTCTTACGGGGCGGGTCAGCCCCAGCATTTT.

The CDR3 DNA is TGTGCCAGCAGCTTATATACTGGGGCCAACGTCCTGACTTTC. Protein sequence: CASSLYTGANVLTF. The genes are TRBV11-2 and TRBJ2-6; D call uncertain. Trimming pared 2 bases from V and 2 bases from J, leaving 4 bases between. The CDR3 runs to 14 residues. Germline CDR1 is SGHAT and CDR2 is FQNNGV. Looking up the rest from reference TRBV11-2 and TRBJ2-6 gives the full variable domain: EAGVAQSPRYKIIEKRQSVAFWCNPISGHATLYWYQQILGQGPKLLIQFQNNGVVDDSQLPKDRFSAERLKGVDSTLKIQPAKLEDSAVYLCASSLYTGANVLTFGAGSRLTVL.

V gene TRBV19 combines with J gene TRBJ1-1; 10 positions match TRBD1. J gave up 10 bases and V 4 bases, and 6 bases lay outside the gene matches. CDR1 is LNHDA, CDR2 SQIVND, per germline (reference sequence). This CDR3 contains 13 residues. The CDR3 DNA follows: TGTGCCAGTAGTAGACAGGGGGCTCGGGGAGCTTTCTTT. As protein: CASSRQGARGAFF.

The CDR3 here is CASSLSSGGSTDTQYF. The CDR3 bases are TGCGCCAGCAGCTTGTCTAGCGGGGGGAGCACAGATACGCAGTATTTT. The rearrangement links TRBV5-1 to TRBJ2-3; 11 nucleotides agree with TRBD2. This CDR3 is 16 amino acids long. Losses at the gene ends were 1 base for V and 0 bases for J; bases not matched to a gene: 1. Germline CDR1 reads SGHRS; CDR2 reads YFSETQ.